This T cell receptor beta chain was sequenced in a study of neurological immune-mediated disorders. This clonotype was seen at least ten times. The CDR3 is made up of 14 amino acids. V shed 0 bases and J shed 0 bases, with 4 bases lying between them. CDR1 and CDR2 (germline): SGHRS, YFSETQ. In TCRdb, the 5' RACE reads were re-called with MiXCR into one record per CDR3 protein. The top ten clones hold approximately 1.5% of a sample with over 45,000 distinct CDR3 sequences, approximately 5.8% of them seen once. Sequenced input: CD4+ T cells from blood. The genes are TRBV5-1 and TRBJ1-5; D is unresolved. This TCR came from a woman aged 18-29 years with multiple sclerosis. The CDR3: CASSLENSNQPQHF. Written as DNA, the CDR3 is TGCGCCAGCAGCTTGGAAAATAGCAATCAGCCCCAGCATTTT.